What follows describes a single T cell receptor beta chain. The source of the sample is a study of T-cell reconstitution after alpha-beta-depleted transplantation in children. Unique molecular identifiers were built into the TCRbeta library. MiXCR was run by TCRdb on the PCR reads, yielding one entry per CDR3 protein. The sample contains over 550,000 distinct CDR3 sequences, more than 9% of which appear only once. V lost 6 bases and J lost 6; bases outside the gene matches: 8. The CDR3 consists of 15 residues. Germline V CDR1 and CDR2: ENHRY, SYGVKD. Sequencing used PBMCs from the stem cell graft donor, obtained from the stem cell graft. The receptor's source is a human donor who donated a stem cell graft to a child with acute myeloid leukemia. The chain links TRBV10-3 to TRBJ2-2, with 9 bases aligning to TRBD1. CDR3 amino acids: CAISSTGGKAGELFF. In DNA form, the CDR3 reads TGTGCCATCAGCTCGACAGGGGGGAAGGCCGGGGAGCTGTTTTTT.